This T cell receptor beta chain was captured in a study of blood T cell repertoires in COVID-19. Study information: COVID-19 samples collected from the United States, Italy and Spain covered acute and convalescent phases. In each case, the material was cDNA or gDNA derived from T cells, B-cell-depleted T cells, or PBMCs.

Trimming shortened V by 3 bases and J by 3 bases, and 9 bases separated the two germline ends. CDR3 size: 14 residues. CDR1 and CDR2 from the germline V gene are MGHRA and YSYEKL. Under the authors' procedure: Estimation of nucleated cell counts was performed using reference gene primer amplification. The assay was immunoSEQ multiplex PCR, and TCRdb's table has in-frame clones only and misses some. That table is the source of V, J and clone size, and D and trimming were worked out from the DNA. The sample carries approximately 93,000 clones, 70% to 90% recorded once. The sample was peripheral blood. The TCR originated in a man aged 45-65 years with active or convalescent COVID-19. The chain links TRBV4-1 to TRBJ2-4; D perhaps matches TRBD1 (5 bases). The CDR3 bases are TGCGCCAGCAGCCAGGGGCTAGGCAAAAACATTCAGTACTTC. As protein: CASSQGLGKNIQYF.